This TCR beta chain emerged from a study of T cell responses to AZD1222 COVID-19 vaccine. The CDR3 consists of 14 residues. Trimming left V 0 bases short and J 4 bases short, with 13 bases between. Germline V lookup: CDR1 SQVTM, CDR2 ANQGSEA. This clone turned up a few times. This table comes from immunoSEQ multiplex PCR, and its TCRdb copy is limited to in-frame clones, with some not included. The sample includes around 84,000 clones, 80% to 90% seen only once; the top ten take about 9.4%. Source: peripheral blood, taken 28 days after the second AZD1222 dose. The chain combines TRBV29-1 with TRBJ2-7; D may match TRBD1 or TRBD2 (5 bases each). This receptor was obtained from an adult who received the AZD1222 COVID-19 vaccine. The CDR3 here is CSVEDSGGRYEQYF. The CDR3 region has the DNA TGCAGCGTTGAAGATAGTGGGGGACGGTACGAGCAGTACTTC.